The 20 T cell receptor beta chains below all came from one sample that was sequenced in a study. A single record per CDR3 protein comes from TCRdb applying MiXCR to the RT-PCR reads. The sample contains 550,000 to 750,000 distinct CDR3 sequences, 14% of which appear only once. The sequenced sample consisted of memory CD4+ T cells from blood. The source is a female donor in good health, serving as a healthy control.

This clonotype was recorded many times. The chain employs TRBV6-6 and TRBJ2-2; 10 nucleotides agree with TRBD2. Trimming cost V 7 bases and J 6 bases; bases outside gene matches: 2. The CDR3 loop spans 13 amino acids. Germline assignment: CDR1 MNHNY and CDR2 SVGAGI (reference sequence). The CDR3 bases are TGTGCCAGCAAGGGACTAGCGCCCGGGGAGCTGTTTTTT. This translates into CASKGLAPGELFF.

The chain joins TRBV20-1 to TRBJ2-1, with D possibly matching TRBD2 (5 bases). The V end was cut by 6 bases, the J end by 4 bases, with 19 bases between. The V gene's germline CDR1 is DFQATT and CDR2 SNEGSKA (reference sequence). The length of the CDR3 is 15 residues. The CDR3 is CSALLAERRYNEQFF. The CDR3 DNA sequence: TGCAGTGCCCTTCTAGCCGAGAGGCGTTACAATGAGCAGTTCTTC.

There are a few counts of this clonotype. The V and J genes are TRBV5-6 and TRBJ2-1; D is tentatively TRBD1 or TRBD2 (5 bases each). The germline V gene has CDR1 SGHDT and CDR2 YYEEEE. The V end lost 0 bases, the J end lost 14 bases, and 18 bases lay between the germline ends. The CDR3 runs 14 residues. As DNA, the CDR3 is TGTGCCAGCAGCTTGGTGGGACGCCCGGGTCGGAAGTTCTTC. This encodes CASSLVGRPGRKFF.

This clonotype was found a few times. V gene TRBV5-1 combines with J gene TRBJ2-7; 14 positions match TRBD2. With 4 bases clipped from V and 2 bases from J, the junction kept 8 bases outside the gene matches. CDR1 is SGHRS and CDR2 is YFSETQ in the germline V gene. This CDR3 is built from 17 residues. The CDR3 DNA is TGCGCCAGCAGCCCCGGGACTAGCGGGAGCGGTACCTACGAGCAGTACTTC. It encodes CASSPGTSGSGTYEQYF.

This clonotype was observed a handful of times. V gene TRBV24-1 combines with J gene TRBJ1-2; the match to TRBD1 covers 7 bases. The CDR3 length is 16 residues. Germline V gene data show CDR1 as KGHDR and CDR2 as SFDVKD. J gave up 2 bases and V 3 bases, and 8 bases lay outside the gene matches. The CDR3 DNA follows: TGTGCCACCAGTGATACCTCAGGGGGGAAGAACTATGGCTACACCTTC. Amino acid sequence: CATSDTSGGKNYGYTF.

The chain uses TRBV30 and TRBJ2-2, with D perhaps TRBD2 (5 bases). The CDR3 length is 14 residues. The germline CDR1 and CDR2 sequences are GTSNPN and SVGIG (reference sequence). Trimming took off 4 bases at V and 1 base at J, with 10 bases between the two ends. CDR3: CAWKPGMNTGELFF. Here the CDR3 DNA reads TGTGCCTGGAAGCCCGGGATGAACACCGGGGAGCTGTTTTTT.

This clonotype appeared a few times. This chain connects TRBV20-1 to TRBJ1-1; maybe TRBD1 (6 bases). CDR3 size: 13 residues. The V gene lost 6 bases and the J gene lost 3 bases, with 14 bases spanning the gap. CDR1 DFQATT and CDR2 SNEGSKA come from the germline V gene (reference sequence). In nucleotides, the CDR3 is TGCAGTGCCCGACAGGACCCTTACACTGAAGCTTTCTTT. Its translation is CSARQDPYTEAFF.

This clonotype has a handful of counts. The chain joins TRBV18 to TRBJ2-1; no clear D gene. In germline, CDR1 is KGHSH, CDR2 LQKENI. V was cut by 2 bases and J by 0 bases, with 11 bases left in between. This CDR3 spans 16 amino acids. The CDR3 loop is CASSPVRASSYNEQFF. The CDR3 coding sequence is TGTGCCAGCTCACCAGTACGCGCCAGCTCCTACAATGAGCAGTTCTTC. Full variable domain (remainder filled in from reference TRBV18 and TRBJ2-1): NAGVMQNPRHLVRRRGQEARLRCSPMKGHSHVYWYRQLPEEGLKFMVYLQKENIIDESGMPKERFSAEFPKEGPSILRIQQVVRGDSAAYFCASSPVRASSYNEQFFGPGTRLTVL.

Ten or more counts support this clonotype. The gene calls are TRBV5-1 and TRBJ1-5; the D is unclear. Germline V gives CDR1 SGHRS, CDR2 YFSETQ. Between the trimmed V and J ends, which lost 0 bases and 0 bases, there was a span of 10 bases. CDR3 size: 16 residues. The CDR3 sequence is CASSLGAGDSNQPQHF. In nucleotides, the CDR3 is TGCGCCAGCAGCTTGGGGGCTGGCGATAGCAATCAGCCCCAGCATTTT.

The chain recombines TRBV27 with TRBJ1-3, with TRBD1 matching over 10 bases. Germline CDR1 MNHEY, CDR2 SMNVEV (reference sequence). CDR3 size: 16 residues. Losses at the gene ends were 4 bases for V and 4 bases for J; bases not matched to a gene: 7. The CDR3 coding sequence is TGTGCCAGCAGTTCCACCGGGACAGGGGTAGGAAACACCATATATTTT. This translates into CASSSTGTGVGNTIYF.

This clonotype was seen repeatedly, ten times or more. The chain is built from TRBV6-6 and TRBJ2-1; unclear D gene. Germline V gene data show CDR1 as MNHNY and CDR2 as SVGAGI (reference sequence). CDR3 length: 14 amino acids. Trimming pared 6 bases from V and 0 bases from J, leaving 9 bases between. As DNA, the CDR3 is TGTGCCAGCAGGTCCGAAAGCTCCTACAATGAGCAGTTCTTC. This gives the protein CASRSESSYNEQFF.

About this clonotype: At one end, the junction sequence differs from germline, possibly due to a read error. The chain combines TRBV10-3 with TRBJ2-6; D remains ambiguous. The CDR3 contains 17 residues. In germline, CDR1 is ENHRY, CDR2 SYGVKD. The CDR3 DNA reads as TGTGCCATCAGTGAATTCGCCCAGCCCCCTGGGTCCAACGTCCTGACTTTC. Its translation: CAISEFAQPPGSNVLTF.

The chain uses TRBV7-2 and TRBJ2-1, with no clear D. CDR3 size: 16 residues. The V and J ends lost 0 bases and 0 bases respectively, with 9 bases between them. From germline, CDR1 is SGHTA and CDR2 FQGNSA. For the CDR3, the DNA is TGTGCCAGCAGCTTAGCTATGGTTAGCTCCTACAATGAGCAGTTCTTC. This gives the protein CASSLAMVSSYNEQFF.

This rearrangement joins TRBV28 to TRBJ2-3, with 7 bases matching TRBD2. With V trimmed by 6 bases and J by 4 bases, 10 bases remained unmatched. Germline V gene sequence: CDR1 MDHEN, CDR2 SYDVKM. The length of the CDR3 is 15 residues. CDR3 bases: TGTGCCAGCAGCTACCCTGGGACTACCGCAGATACGCAGTATTTT. Protein: CASSYPGTTADTQYF.

The table lists this clonotype with a few counts. The chain uses TRBV6-2 or TRBV6-3 and TRBJ2-1, with 8 bases aligning to TRBD1. Trimming at V came to 7 bases and at J to 4 bases, leaving 9 bases not matched to a gene. The CDR3 is made up of 15 amino acids. CDR1 is MNHEY and CDR2 is SVGEGT in the germline V gene. The CDR3 reads CASISRDRRYNEQFF. CDR3 bases: TGTGCCAGCATCAGCCGGGACAGGAGGTACAATGAGCAGTTCTTC.

V is TRBV6-6 and J is TRBJ2-1, with 7 bases lining up with TRBD1. Trimming took 7 bases from V and 0 from J; bases not matched to a gene: 9. Germline-derived CDR1 and CDR2 are MNHNY and SVGAGI (reference sequence). The CDR3 spans 16 residues. The CDR3 DNA reads as TGTGCCAGCACCGAAACAGGGGCCGGCTCCTACAATGAGCAGTTCTTC. It encodes CASTETGAGSYNEQFF.

Remarks on this clonotype: This may arise from a read error, as a much more abundant clone is one base away. V usage is TRBV4-1 and J usage is TRBJ2-3, with 8 bases that match TRBD1. Looked up from germline, CDR1 is MGHRA and CDR2 is YSYEKL. V was clipped by 3 bases and J by 5 bases; unmatched bases: 7. This CDR3 is built from 15 residues. CDR3 sequence: CASSQGQVSIDTQYF. CDR3 DNA sequence: TGCGCCAGCAGCCAGGGACAGGTTTCCATAGATACGCAGTATTTT.

V gene TRBV29-1 combines with J gene TRBJ2-1, with D tentatively TRBD2 (6 bases). The V end was cut by 8 bases, the J end by 0 bases, with 17 bases between. CDR3 length: 15 residues. The germline V gene encodes CDR1 SQVTM and CDR2 ANQGSEA. For the CDR3, the DNA is TGCAGCACCCGAGCTCCCGGGAGCTCCTACAATGAGCAGTTCTTC. Protein product: CSTRAPGSSYNEQFF.

A few counts support this clonotype. The V call is TRBV12-5, the J call TRBJ2-7, with 10 nucleotides matching TRBD1. Germline V CDR1 and CDR2: LGHNT, FRNRAP. The CDR3 runs 15 residues. The V and J ends lost 5 bases and 4 bases, in that order; junction bases with no gene match: 8. The chain's CDR3 is CASGPGTGVPYEQYF. The CDR3, as DNA: TGTGCTAGTGGTCCCGGGACAGGGGTTCCTTACGAGCAGTACTTC.

Comments on this clonotype: A read error may account for a junction end that differs from germline. The chain couples TRBV24-1 to TRBJ1-2; D unresolved. Germline V gene sequence: CDR1 KGHDR, CDR2 SFDVKD. The CDR3 runs 12 residues. CDR3 nucleotides: TGTGCCACCAGTGATTGGAACTCTGGCTACACCTTC. It translates to CATSDWNSGYTF.